This TCR beta chain was profiled in a study of response to subunit inactivated influenza vaccine (dated 2018 in TCRdb). As for the study more broadly: To follow how T cells responded to a trivalent subunit inactivated influenza vaccine, the researchers relied on deep quantitative profiling of the T cell receptor repertoire. Summary of the overall study and its limitations: The authors suggested that each seasonal influenza vaccination may recruit only a limited number of new T cells.

The method behind the library was RT-PCR. TCRdb lists the instrument as Illumina HiSeq 2500. TCRdb cleaned the public reads at Q25 with fastp, built clones with MiXCR and kept in-frame beta chains. Rows with one shared CDR3 protein collapse into an entry with the most common genes and DNA. For this sample there are over 400,000 distinct CDR3 sequences; around 13% appear just once. About an eighth of the sample goes to the ten largest clones. The CDR3 measures 12 amino acids from cysteine to phenylalanine. The kept DNA is CDR3 alone, 36 bases in frame from the first base. The germline V gene (reference sequence) gives CDR1 as DFQATT and CDR2 as SNEGSKA. V and J lose 5 bases and 3 bases, and a span of 10 bases separates them. In the paper's terms, the time point label means: 45 to 50 days after influenza vaccine administration. A few counts support this clonotype. The clone's antigen remains unknown. The input lacks base qualities; no much larger clone sits a single base away.

Sequencing was performed on PBMCs from blood, taken 40 to 50 days after vaccination. The chain joins TRBV20-1 to TRBJ2-5, with the D gene call left open. The sequence derives from a man aged 50 or older who received an inactivated influenza vaccine. Donor details come from another sample of the same person, matched by shared clones. The CDR3 region has the sequence CSASRAKETQYF. The nucleotides read TGCAGTGCTTCACGGGCCAAAGAGACCCAGTACTTC.